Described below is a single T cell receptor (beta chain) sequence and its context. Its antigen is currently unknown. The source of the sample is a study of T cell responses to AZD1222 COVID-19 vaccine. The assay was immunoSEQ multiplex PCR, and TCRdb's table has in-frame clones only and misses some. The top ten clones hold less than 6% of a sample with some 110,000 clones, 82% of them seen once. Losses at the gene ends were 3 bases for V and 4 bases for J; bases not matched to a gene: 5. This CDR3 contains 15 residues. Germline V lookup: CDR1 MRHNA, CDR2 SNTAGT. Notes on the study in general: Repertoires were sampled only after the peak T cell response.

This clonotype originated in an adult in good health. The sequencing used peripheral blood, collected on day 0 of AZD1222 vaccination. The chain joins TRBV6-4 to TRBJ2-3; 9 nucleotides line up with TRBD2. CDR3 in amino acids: CASSEQAGGPDTQYF. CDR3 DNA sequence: TGTGCCAGCAGTGAACAAGCGGGGGGCCCAGATACGCAGTATTTT.